This TCR beta chain was observed in a study of kidney transplant recipient with SARS-CoV-2 infection. This clonotype was counted only a few times. Using its own MiXCR run on the reads, TCRdb lists one record per CDR3 protein. This table holds approximately 250,000 distinct CDR3 sequences, around 26% found once. The starting material was a blood sample, obtained at baseline and around day 120 from a kidney transplant recipient. The sequence was obtained from a young adult male patient who had COVID-19 and was a kidney transplant recipient. Some T cells may be graft donor cells.

In DNA, the CDR3 is TGTGCCAGCAATGGACACAATAGTCGAAAGACCTATGGCTACACCTTC. Protein sequence: CASNGHNSRKTYGYTF. The rearrangement joins TRBV5-6 to TRBJ1-2; perhaps TRBD1 as D (5 bases). This CDR3 region has 16 residues. The V and J ends lost 6 bases and 4 bases respectively, with 22 bases between them. Germline V lookup: CDR1 SGHDT, CDR2 YYEEEE.